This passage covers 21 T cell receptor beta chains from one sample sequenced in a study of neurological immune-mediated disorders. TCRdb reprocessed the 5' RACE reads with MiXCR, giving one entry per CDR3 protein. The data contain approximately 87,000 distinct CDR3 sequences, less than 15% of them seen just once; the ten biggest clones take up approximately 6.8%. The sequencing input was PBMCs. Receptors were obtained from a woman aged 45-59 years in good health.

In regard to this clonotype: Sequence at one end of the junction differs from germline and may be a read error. CDR3 in DNA: TGCTCCAGCAGCTTCGCATGGAGCTCCGGGGAGCTGTTTTTT. Translation gives CSSSFAWSSGELFF. The chain joins TRBV5-1 to TRBJ2-2; the D is unclear. Per the germline V gene, CDR1 is SGHRS and CDR2 is YFSETQ. This CDR3 spans 14 amino acids.

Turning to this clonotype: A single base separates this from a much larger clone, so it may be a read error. The DNA for the CDR3 is TGTGCCAGCAGCTCGGCCCAGACTAGAGCGACCCAGTACTTC. Translating gives CASSSAQTRATQYF. V gene TRBV11-2 combines with J gene TRBJ2-5; D is possibly TRBD2 (6 bases). Deletions cut 4 bases from V and 7 bases from J, with 16 bases between. Looked up from germline, CDR1 is SGHAT and CDR2 is FQNNGV. The CDR3 covers 14 residues.

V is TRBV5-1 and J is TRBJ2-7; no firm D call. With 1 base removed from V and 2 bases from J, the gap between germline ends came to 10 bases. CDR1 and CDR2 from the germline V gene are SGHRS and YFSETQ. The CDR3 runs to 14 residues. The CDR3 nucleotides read TGCGCCAGCAGCTTGATTTCCCCTCCCTACGAGCAGTACTTC. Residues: CASSLISPPYEQYF.

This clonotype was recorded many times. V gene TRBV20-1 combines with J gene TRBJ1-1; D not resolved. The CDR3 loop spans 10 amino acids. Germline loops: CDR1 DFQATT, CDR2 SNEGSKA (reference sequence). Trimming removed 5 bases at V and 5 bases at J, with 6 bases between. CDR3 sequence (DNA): TGCAGTGCTTACTATACTGAAGCTTTCTTT. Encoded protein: CSAYYTEAFF.

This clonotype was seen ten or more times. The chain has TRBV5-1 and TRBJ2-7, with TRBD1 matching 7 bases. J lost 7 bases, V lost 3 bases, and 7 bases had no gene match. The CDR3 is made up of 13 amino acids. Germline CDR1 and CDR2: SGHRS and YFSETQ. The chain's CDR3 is CASSSGQTWEQYF. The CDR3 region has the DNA TGCGCCAGCAGCTCGGGACAGACGTGGGAGCAGTACTTC.

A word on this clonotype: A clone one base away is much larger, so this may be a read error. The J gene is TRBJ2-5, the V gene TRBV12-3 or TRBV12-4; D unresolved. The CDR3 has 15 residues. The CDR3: CSSSLGLPWQETQYF. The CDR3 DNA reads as TGTTCCAGCAGTTTAGGGTTACCCTGGCAGGAGACCCAGTACTTC.

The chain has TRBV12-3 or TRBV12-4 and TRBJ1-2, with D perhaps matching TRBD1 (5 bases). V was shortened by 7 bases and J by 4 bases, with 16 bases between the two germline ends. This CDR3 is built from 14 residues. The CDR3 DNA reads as TGTGCCAGCATGGGAGGGGCAGTGACCTATGGCTACACCTTC. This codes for CASMGGAVTYGYTF.

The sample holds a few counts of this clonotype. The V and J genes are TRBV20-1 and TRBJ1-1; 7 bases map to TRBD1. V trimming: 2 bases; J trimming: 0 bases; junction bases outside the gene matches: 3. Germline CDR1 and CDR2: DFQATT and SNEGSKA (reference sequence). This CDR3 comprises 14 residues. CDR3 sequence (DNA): TGCAGTGCTAGACCGGGACAGATGAACACTGAAGCTTTCTTT. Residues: CSARPGQMNTEAFF.

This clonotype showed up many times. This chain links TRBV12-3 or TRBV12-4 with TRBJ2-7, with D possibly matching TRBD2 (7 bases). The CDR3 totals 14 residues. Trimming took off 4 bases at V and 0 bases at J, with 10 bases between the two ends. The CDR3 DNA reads TGTGCCAGCAGTTCGGGGGGCGGCTCCTACGAGCAGTACTTC. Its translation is CASSSGGGSYEQYF.

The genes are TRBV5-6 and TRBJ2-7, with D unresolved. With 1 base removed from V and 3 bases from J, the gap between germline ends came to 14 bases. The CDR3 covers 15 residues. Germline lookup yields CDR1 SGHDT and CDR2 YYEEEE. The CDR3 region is CASSLSVVPNYEQYF. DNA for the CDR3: TGTGCCAGCAGCTTGTCGGTGGTACCAAACTACGAGCAGTACTTC.

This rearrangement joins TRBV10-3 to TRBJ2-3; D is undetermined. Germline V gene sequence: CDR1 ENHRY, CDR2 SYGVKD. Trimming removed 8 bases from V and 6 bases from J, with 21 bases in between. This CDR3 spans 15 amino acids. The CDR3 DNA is TGTGCCATCTCGCCTCGCGACAAGCCCCCCGATACGCAGTATTTT. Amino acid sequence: CAISPRDKPPDTQYF.

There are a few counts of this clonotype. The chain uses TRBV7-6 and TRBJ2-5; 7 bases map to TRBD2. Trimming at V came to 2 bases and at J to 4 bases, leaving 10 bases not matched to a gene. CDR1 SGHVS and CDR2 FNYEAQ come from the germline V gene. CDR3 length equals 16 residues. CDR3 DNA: TGTGCCAGCAGCTTAACGGGAGGCGGGCTGCGAGAGACCCAGTACTTC. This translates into CASSLTGGGLRETQYF.

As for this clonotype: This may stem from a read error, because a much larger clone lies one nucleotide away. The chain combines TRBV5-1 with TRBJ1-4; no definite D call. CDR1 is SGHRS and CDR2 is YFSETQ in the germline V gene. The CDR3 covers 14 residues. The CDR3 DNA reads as TGCACCAGCAGCCCGCCTCCAGAGGGAGAAAAACTGTTTTTT. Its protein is CTSSPPPEGEKLFF.

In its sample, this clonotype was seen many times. CDR3 sequence: CATSRDRQGAVGYTF. The CDR3 DNA reads as TGTGCCACCAGCAGAGATCGTCAGGGGGCCGTTGGCTACACCTTC. This chain uses TRBV15 with TRBJ1-2; 8 bases are a match to TRBD1. The ends lost 0 bases at V and 7 bases at J; junction bases unmatched: 7. Germline V gene data show CDR1 as LNHNV and CDR2 as YYDKDF (reference sequence). CDR3 length: 15 residues.

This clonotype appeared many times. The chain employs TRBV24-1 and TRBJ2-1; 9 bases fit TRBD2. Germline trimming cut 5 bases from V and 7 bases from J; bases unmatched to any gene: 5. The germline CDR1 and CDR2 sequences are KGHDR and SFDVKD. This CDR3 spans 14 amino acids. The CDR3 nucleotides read TGTGCCACCAGTGTTGATAGCGGGAGAAATGAGCAGTTCTTC. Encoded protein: CATSVDSGRNEQFF.

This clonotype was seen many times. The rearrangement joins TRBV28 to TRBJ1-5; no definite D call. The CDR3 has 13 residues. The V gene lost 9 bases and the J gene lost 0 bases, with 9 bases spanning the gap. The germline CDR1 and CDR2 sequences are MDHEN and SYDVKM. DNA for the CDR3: TGTGCCAGTCACGGATATAGCAATCAGCCCCAGCATTTT. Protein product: CASHGYSNQPQHF.

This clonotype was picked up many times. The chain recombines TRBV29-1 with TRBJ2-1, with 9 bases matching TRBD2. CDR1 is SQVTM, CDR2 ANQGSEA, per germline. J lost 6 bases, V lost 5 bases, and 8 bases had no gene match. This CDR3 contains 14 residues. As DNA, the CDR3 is TGCAGCGTTAAAACCGGGACTAGCACCAATGAGCAGTTCTTC. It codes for CSVKTGTSTNEQFF.

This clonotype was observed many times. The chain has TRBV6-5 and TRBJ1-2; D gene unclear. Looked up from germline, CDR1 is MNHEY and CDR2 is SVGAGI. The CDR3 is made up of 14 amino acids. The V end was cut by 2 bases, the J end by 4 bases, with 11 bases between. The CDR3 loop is CASSYLGGSYGYTF. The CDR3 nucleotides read TGTGCCAGCAGTTACCTCGGAGGAAGCTATGGCTACACCTTC.

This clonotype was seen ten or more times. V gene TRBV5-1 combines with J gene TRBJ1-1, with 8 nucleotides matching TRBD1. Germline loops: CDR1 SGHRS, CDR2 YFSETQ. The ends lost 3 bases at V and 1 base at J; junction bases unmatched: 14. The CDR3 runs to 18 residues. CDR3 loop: CASSWISGQGVSNTEAFF. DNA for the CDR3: TGCGCCAGCAGCTGGATATCAGGACAGGGTGTATCGAACACTGAAGCTTTCTTT.

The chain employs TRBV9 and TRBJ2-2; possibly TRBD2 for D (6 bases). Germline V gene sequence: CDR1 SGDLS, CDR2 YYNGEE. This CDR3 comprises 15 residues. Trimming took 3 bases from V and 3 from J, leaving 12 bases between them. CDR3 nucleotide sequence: TGTGCCAGCAGCGAGGGACTGCAAGACACCGGGGAGCTGTTTTTT. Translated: CASSEGLQDTGELFF.

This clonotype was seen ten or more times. The CDR3 protein is CASSFGIPTEAFF. The CDR3, as DNA: TGTGCCAGCAGCTTTGGGATTCCCACTGAAGCTTTCTTT. The chain is built from TRBV5-5 and TRBJ1-1; D call uncertain. The germline CDR1 and CDR2 sequences are SGHKS and YYEKEE (reference sequence). CDR3 length: 13 residues. V lost 2 bases, J lost 4 bases, and 9 bases lay in between.